The 2 T cell receptor beta chains in this list originate from one sample, sequenced in a study of T cell responses to AZD1222 COVID-19 vaccine. Generated by immunoSEQ multiplex PCR, the TCRdb table keeps only in-frame clones and is missing some. Among roughly 110,000 clones listed, 92% were seen once. This specimen consisted of peripheral blood, obtained 28 days after the second AZD1222 dose. Receptor source: an adult who received the AZD1222 COVID-19 vaccine.

This clone was recorded only once. The chain uses TRBV7-2 and TRBJ1-1, with D tentatively TRBD1 (6 bases). The CDR3 spans 13 residues. Germline CDR1 reads SGHTA; CDR2 reads FQGNSA. Trimming shortened V by 1 base and J by 9 bases, and 12 bases separated the two germline ends. As DNA, the CDR3 is TGTGCCAGCAGCTTAGGGGCGACAGGAAAAGCTTTCTTT. As protein: CASSLGATGKAFF.

The V and J genes are TRBV4-2 and TRBJ2-7, with D tentatively TRBD2 (6 bases). CDR1 and CDR2 (germline): LGHNA, YNFKEQ. The CDR3 length is 14 residues. V lost 3 bases and J lost 3, with 12 bases in between. The CDR3 DNA reads TGTGCCAGCAGCCAGGGGACGGGAGACTACGAGCAGTACTTC. It encodes CASSQGTGDYEQYF.